This T cell receptor beta chain was identified during a study of regulatory T cells in long-lasting Graves disease. Time point here: newly diagnosed GD, antithyroid drugs for less than 3 months. PBMC-extracted RNA yielded the TCR library. Trimming stripped 2 bases from V and 0 bases from J, with 11 bases between. The CDR3 is 15 residues long. CDR1 and CDR2 from the germline V gene are MNHEY and SVGEGT. Construction of TCR beta libraries relied on iRepertoire HTBI primers and on Arm-PCR targeting CDR3 regions. TCRdb processed the multiplex PCR reads anew with MiXCR; each CDR3 protein has one entry. The repertoire holds approximately 400,000 distinct CDR3 sequences, with 10% to 15% as singletons. This clonotype appeared many times. In addition, the sample was reused for a study of T cells in Graves' hyperthyroidism and ophthalmopathy.

The clonotype originates from a woman between 18 and 30 years old with Graves disease. Sequenced material: peripheral blood mononuclear cells (PBMCs), taken at new diagnosis, from a patient treated with antithyroid drugs. This rearrangement joins TRBV6-2 or TRBV6-3 to TRBJ2-7; maybe TRBD1 (6 bases). The CDR3 spells CASSYGQGTSYEQYF. DNA for the CDR3: TGTGCCAGCAGTTACGGGCAGGGGACCTCCTACGAGCAGTACTTC.